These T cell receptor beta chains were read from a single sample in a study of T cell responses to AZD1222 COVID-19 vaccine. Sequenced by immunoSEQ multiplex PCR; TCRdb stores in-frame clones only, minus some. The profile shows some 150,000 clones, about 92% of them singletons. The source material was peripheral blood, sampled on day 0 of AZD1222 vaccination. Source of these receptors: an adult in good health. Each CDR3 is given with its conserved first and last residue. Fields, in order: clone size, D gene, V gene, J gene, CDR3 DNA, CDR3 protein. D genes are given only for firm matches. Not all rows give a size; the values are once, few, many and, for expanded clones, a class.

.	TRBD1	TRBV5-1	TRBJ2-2	TGCGCCAGCAGTTTAACACCGACAGGGTCCGGGGAGCTGTTTTTT	CASSLTPTGSGELFF
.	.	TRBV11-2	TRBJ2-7	TGTGCCAGCAGCTTAGACGAGCAGTACTTC	CASSLDEQYF
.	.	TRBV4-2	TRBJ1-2	TGTGCCAGCAGCCAAGACTCGAGGACGGGGGACGGCTACACCTTC	CASSQDSRTGDGYTF
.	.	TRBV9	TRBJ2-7	TGTGCCAGCAGCGTAGCTGTTGGAGGGGGGGCGTTGTCCGAGCAGTACTTC	CASSVAVGGGALSEQYF
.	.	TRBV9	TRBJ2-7	TGTGCCAGCAGCGTAAGTTGGTCTGCCTCTCAGGTCTACTACGAGCAGTACTTC	CASSVSWSASQVYYEQYF
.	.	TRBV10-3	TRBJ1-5	TGTGCCATCAGTGTGGACAACAATCAGCCCCAGCATTTT	CAISVDNNQPQHF
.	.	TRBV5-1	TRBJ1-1	TGCGCCAGCAGCTTGGGGGGAGACACTGAAGCTTTCTTT	CASSLGGDTEAFF
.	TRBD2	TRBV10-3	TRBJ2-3	TGTGCCATCAGTCCCAATAGCGGGGGTAGCACAGATACGCAGTATTTT	CAISPNSGGSTDTQYF
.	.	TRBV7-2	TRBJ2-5	TGTGCCAGCAGCTTTCAAAGGGGGGGGGAGACCCAGTACTTC	CASSFQRGGETQYF
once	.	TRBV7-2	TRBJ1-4	TGTGCCAGCAGCTTAGATCGGACGGGAGGATATGAAAAACTGTTTTTT	CASSLDRTGGYEKLFF
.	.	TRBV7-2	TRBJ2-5	TGTGCCAGCAGCCTAGGGCGAGGACAAGAGACCCAGTACTTC	CASSLGRGQETQYF
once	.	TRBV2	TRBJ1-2	TGTGCCAGCAGTCCAGGCATTTATGGCTACACCTTC	CASSPGIYGYTF
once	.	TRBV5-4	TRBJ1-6	TGTGCCAGCAGCTCCGGGGGGAGGAGCTCCTATAATTCACCCCTCCACTTT	CASSSGGRSSYNSPLHF
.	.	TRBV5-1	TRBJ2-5	TGCGCCAGCAGCTTTGGGGGGCCGGTTTTAGAGACCCAGTACTTC	CASSFGGPVLETQYF
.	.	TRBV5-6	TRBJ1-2	TGTGCCAGCAGCTTGGGTCCTAGAAAGGATACCTATGGCTACACCTTC	CASSLGPRKDTYGYTF
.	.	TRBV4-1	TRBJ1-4	TGCGCCAGCAGCCAAGGGTTAGGGGTGGTCCTCTTCAATGAAAAACTGTTTTTT	CASSQGLGVVLFNEKLFF
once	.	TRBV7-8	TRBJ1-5	TGTGCCAGCAGCTTAGCTGCCTGGGGCGGGCGCGGCAATCAGCCCCAGCATTTT	CASSLAAWGGRGNQPQHF
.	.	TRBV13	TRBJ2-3	TGTGCCAGCAGCTTACTGGGGACAACTAGCACAGATACGCAGTATTTT	CASSLLGTTSTDTQYF
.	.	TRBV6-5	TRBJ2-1	TGTGCCAGCAGTTACTCGAGAGGGGACAATGAGCAGTTCTTC	CASSYSRGDNEQFF
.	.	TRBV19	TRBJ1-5	TGTGCCAGTAGTACTTACAGAAACAATCAGCCCCAGCATTTT	CASSTYRNNQPQHF
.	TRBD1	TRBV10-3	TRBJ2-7	TGTGCCATCAGTGAGTGGGCAGGGGGCTTCAACGAGCAGTACTTC	CAISEWAGGFNEQYF
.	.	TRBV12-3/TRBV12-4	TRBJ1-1	TGTGCCAGCAGTGGGACTTACGGTGAAGCTTTCTTT	CASSGTYGEAFF
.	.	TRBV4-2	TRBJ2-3	TGTGCCAGCAGCCAAGAGGGGACGGCCTACTCAGATACGCAGTATTTT	CASSQEGTAYSDTQYF
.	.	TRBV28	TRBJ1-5	TGTGCCAGCAGTCCTCGGGCTTTCAATAGCAATCAGCCCCAGCATTTT	CASSPRAFNSNQPQHF
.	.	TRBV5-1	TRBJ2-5	TGCGCCAGCAGCTTGTTTGGAGGGGTCGTCAACCAAGAGACCCAGTACTTC	CASSLFGGVVNQETQYF
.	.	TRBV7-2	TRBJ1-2	TGTGCCAGCAGCTTATTAGGAGTATGGGCGGGGGGCTACACCTTC	CASSLLGVWAGGYTF
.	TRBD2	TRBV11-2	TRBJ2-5	TGTGCCAGCAGCTTAGCGGAGCGGGGGTACCAAGAGACCCAGTACTTC	CASSLAERGYQETQYF
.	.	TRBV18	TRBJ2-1	TGTGCCAGCTCACAGGGTCCGAACAATGAGCAGTTCTTC	CASSQGPNNEQFF
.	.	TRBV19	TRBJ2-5	TGTGCCAGTAGTCGTGATCCCCGGGACACTTACCGAGAGACCCAGTACTTC	CASSRDPRDTYRETQYF
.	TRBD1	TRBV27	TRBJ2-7	TGTGCCAGCAGCCGGGACAGGGGGTCCTACGAGCAGTACTTC	CASSRDRGSYEQYF
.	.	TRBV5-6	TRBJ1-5	TGTGCCAGCAGCTTCTGGACAGCTGATCAGCCCCAGCATTTT	CASSFWTADQPQHF
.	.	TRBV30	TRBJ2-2	TGTGCCTGGAGTGTAGGGGTGGGGATGGCCACCGGGGAGCTGTTTTTT	CAWSVGVGMATGELFF
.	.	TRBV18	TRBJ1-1	TGTGCCAGCTCACCAGGGACGAACACTGAAGCTTTCTTT	CASSPGTNTEAFF
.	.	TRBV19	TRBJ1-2	TGTGCCAGTAGTATTAGTGGGGGTAACTATGGCTACACCTTC	CASSISGGNYGYTF
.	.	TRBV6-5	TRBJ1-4	TGTGCCAGCAGTTGGGGGGGGCAGGAAAAACTGTTTTTT	CASSWGGQEKLFF
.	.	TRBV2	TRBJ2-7	TGTGCCATCACCTCCGGGGCTAGCGAAACCTACGAGCAGTACTTC	CAITSGASETYEQYF
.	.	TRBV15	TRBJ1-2	TGTGCCACCAGCAGAGATCTGTATCAGGGAAAGGAGAATGGCTACACCTTC	CATSRDLYQGKENGYTF
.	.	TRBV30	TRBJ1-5	TGTGCCGTAGGACCTGGAAGGGGGAATCAGCCCCAGCATTTT	CAVGPGRGNQPQHF
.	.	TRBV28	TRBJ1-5	TGTGCCAGCAGTTCTTTGGAACAGGCTCAGCCCCAGCATTTT	CASSSLEQAQPQHF
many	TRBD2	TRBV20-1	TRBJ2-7	TGCAGTGCTAGTGTTTCCCCCGACTCCCAGCGGGGAACCTACGAGCAGTACTTC	CSASVSPDSQRGTYEQYF
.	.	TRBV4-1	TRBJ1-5	TGCGCCAGCAGCCAGAGACCCCAGACAGTAAGCAATCAGCCCCAGCATTTT	CASSQRPQTVSNQPQHF
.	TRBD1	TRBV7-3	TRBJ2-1	TGTGCCAGCAGCCCCGGGACAGGGTACCGCAATGAGCAGTTCTTC	CASSPGTGYRNEQFF
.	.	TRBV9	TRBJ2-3	TGTGCCAGCAGCCCCCTGAAGCGCCTTACAGATACGCAGTATTTT	CASSPLKRLTDTQYF
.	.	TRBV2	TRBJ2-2	TGTGCCACCGGACTGAACACCGGGGAGCTGTTTTTT	CATGLNTGELFF
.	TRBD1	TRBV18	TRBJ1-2	TGTGCCAGCTCTGAAGGACAGGGCCCCTATGGCTACACCTTC	CASSEGQGPYGYTF
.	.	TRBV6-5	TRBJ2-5	TGTGCCAGCAGTTACTCAGGGGCGCGGGAGACCCAGTACTTC	CASSYSGARETQYF
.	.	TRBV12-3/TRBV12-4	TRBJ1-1	TGTGCCAGCGGATTGACAGCGAACACTGAAGCTTTCTTT	CASGLTANTEAFF
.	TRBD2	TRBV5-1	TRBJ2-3	TGCGCCAGCAGCTTGGAAGGGGTAGCGGGGGGCCATTCAGATACGCAGTATTTT	CASSLEGVAGGHSDTQYF
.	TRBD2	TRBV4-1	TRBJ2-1	TGCGCCAGCAGCCACCACCCTAGCGGGGGGGCTTACAATGAGCAGTTCTTC	CASSHHPSGGAYNEQFF
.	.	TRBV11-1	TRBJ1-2	TGTGCCAGCAGCTGGTCAGGGCAAGGCTACACCTTC	CASSWSGQGYTF